This T cell receptor (beta chain) was observed in a study of cytomegalovirus exposure and HLA in healthy donors. V was cut by 3 bases and J by 0 bases, with 9 bases left in between. The CDR3 has 15 amino acids. Germline lookup yields CDR1 LNHNV and CDR2 YYDKDF (reference sequence). This PCR relied on a set of 60 Vbeta primers and 13 Jbeta primers. Sequencing used immunoSEQ multiplex PCR; TCRdb keeps in-frame clones, though not all of them. The sample consists of about 130,000 clones, about 85% of them appearing once. Study conclusions and caveats: Later analysis revealed greater clonal expansion in HLA-associated TCR beta chains than in equally common others. In an earlier analysis, about 87% or about 30%: the productive usage of most TCR beta V segments. The study listed roughly 160 cytomegalovirus-associated TCR beta chains.

This clone appeared a few times. What it binds is unknown. What was sequenced was PBMCs. The V gene is TRBV15, the J gene TRBJ1-3; TRBD1 is a possible D gene (6 bases). The sequence came from a boy younger than 18 in good health and CMV-seronegative. CDR3 nucleotides: TGTGCCACCAGCAGCGCAGGGGTCTCTGGAAACACCATATATTTT. This encodes CATSSAGVSGNTIYF.